The T cell receptor (beta chain) described here comes from a study of T cells in Graves' hyperthyroidism and ophthalmopathy. Amplification of TCR beta CDR3 regions was performed using RNA transcripts as template. When the TCR CDR3 underwent first-round RT-PCR, the HTBI primer set was used. TCRdb reanalysed the multiplex PCR reads using MiXCR and keeps one entry per CDR3 protein. The sample yields about 290,000 distinct CDR3 sequences, roughly an eighth seen once. It was considered stable Graves' hyperthyroidism when ophthalmopathy did not progress within 18 months. PBMCs came from 10 ml fresh peripheral blood. Germline V lookup: CDR1 MNHEY, CDR2 SVGEGT. The CDR3 consists of 17 residues. V lost 2 bases to trimming and J lost 3 bases, with 20 bases between them.

Sequencing used blood. This sequence joins TRBV6-2 or TRBV6-3 and TRBJ2-7, with D possibly matching TRBD2 (6 bases). The sequence was collected from a middle-aged woman with Graves' hyperthyroidism. The CDR3 region is CASSYPRRLVLDYEQYF. The CDR3 bases are TGTGCCAGCAGTTACCCCAGAAGACTAGTTCTGGACTACGAGCAGTACTTC.